This T cell receptor (beta chain) originates from a study of blood T cell repertoires in COVID-19. Study at large: Collection of acute and convalescent COVID-19 samples took place in the United States, Italy and Spain. T cells, B-cell-depleted T cells, or PBMCs provided the cDNA or gDNA that served as material.

Original data processing: Amplification of reference gene primers was used by the study to estimate nucleated cell counts. Sequencing was performed with immunoSEQ multiplex PCR; in TCRdb, only in-frame clones are kept and a portion is missing. V, J and clone size are taken as reported in that table, and D and trimming were inferred from the DNA itself. The sample has around 70,000 clones; about 92% are singletons. Germline CDR1 reads LGHNA; CDR2 reads YNFKEQ. This CDR3 is built from 14 residues. V shed 4 bases and J shed 7 bases, with 17 bases lying between them. The receptor was isolated from a man aged 45-65 years with acute or convalescent COVID-19. Sequences were obtained from peripheral blood. The V call is TRBV4-2, the J call TRBJ2-7; D possibly corresponds to TRBD1 (6 bases). CDR3: CASSPRQDTSEQYF. CDR3 sequence (DNA): TGTGCCAGCAGCCCGAGACAGGATACCTCGGAGCAGTACTTC.